Below, 5 T cell receptor beta chains from the same sample are listed, as sequenced in a study of blood T cell repertoires in COVID-19. Clones were sequenced by immunoSEQ multiplex PCR, and TCRdb holds only the in-frame ones, with some missing. The sample records about 160,000 clones, around four fifths being singletons. Sequenced input: peripheral blood. The receptors come from a woman older than 75 with acute or convalescent COVID-19.

The genes are TRBV20-1 and TRBJ2-7, with 7 positions matching TRBD2. Germline CDR1 DFQATT, CDR2 SNEGSKA (reference sequence). V dropped 3 bases and J dropped 3; count of bases not matched to a gene: 5. The CDR3 spans 13 residues. The CDR3 region is CSASLAGDYEQYF. The CDR3 DNA reads as TGCAGTGCTAGTCTCGCGGGGGACTACGAGCAGTACTTC.

The rearrangement joins TRBV9 to TRBJ2-7, with 13 positions matching TRBD2. With V trimmed by 4 bases and J by 6 bases, 16 bases remained unmatched. CDR3 length equals 18 residues. Germline loops: CDR1 SGDLS, CDR2 YYNGEE. CDR3 DNA sequence: TGTGCCAGCAGCCCGAACCCCCGGACTAGCGGGGGAGCAGGCGAGCAGTACTTC. As protein: CASSPNPRTSGGAGEQYF.

This clone occurred once. The V gene is TRBV2, the J gene TRBJ2-5, with D maybe TRBD2 (6 bases). Looked up from germline, CDR1 is SNHLY and CDR2 is FYNNEI. Trimming cost V 3 bases and J 7 bases, with 12 bases left between them. This CDR3 is built from 13 residues. The CDR3 loop is CASSEEGRGTQYF. The CDR3 nucleotides read TGTGCCAGCAGTGAGGAGGGAAGAGGGACCCAGTACTTC.

J is TRBJ2-1 and V is TRBV2; 10 bases fit TRBD2. Trimming at V came to 5 bases and at J to 13 bases, leaving 5 bases not matched to a gene. The CDR3 contains 12 residues. The germline V gene encodes CDR1 SNHLY and CDR2 FYNNEI. The CDR3 loop reads CASSSGLAVQFF. The CDR3 nucleotides are TGTGCCAGCAGTAGTGGACTAGCGGTTCAGTTCTTC.

The gene calls are TRBV19 and TRBJ1-3; the match to TRBD1 covers 8 bases. V trimming: 3 bases; J trimming: 0 bases; junction bases outside the gene matches: 10. This CDR3 is built from 18 residues. The germline V gene has CDR1 LNHDA and CDR2 SQIVND (reference sequence). The CDR3 nucleotides read TGTGCCAGTAGTATTTTCGGCACAGGGGGACACTCTGGAAACACCATATATTTT. Amino acid sequence: CASSIFGTGGHSGNTIYF. Full variable domain (rest looked up from reference TRBV19 and TRBJ1-3): DGGITQSPKYLFRKEGQNVTLSCEQNLNHDAMYWYRQDPGQGLRLIYYSQIVNDFQKGDIAEGYSVSREKKESFPLTVTSAQKNPTAFYLCASSIFGTGGHSGNTIYFGEGSWLTVV.